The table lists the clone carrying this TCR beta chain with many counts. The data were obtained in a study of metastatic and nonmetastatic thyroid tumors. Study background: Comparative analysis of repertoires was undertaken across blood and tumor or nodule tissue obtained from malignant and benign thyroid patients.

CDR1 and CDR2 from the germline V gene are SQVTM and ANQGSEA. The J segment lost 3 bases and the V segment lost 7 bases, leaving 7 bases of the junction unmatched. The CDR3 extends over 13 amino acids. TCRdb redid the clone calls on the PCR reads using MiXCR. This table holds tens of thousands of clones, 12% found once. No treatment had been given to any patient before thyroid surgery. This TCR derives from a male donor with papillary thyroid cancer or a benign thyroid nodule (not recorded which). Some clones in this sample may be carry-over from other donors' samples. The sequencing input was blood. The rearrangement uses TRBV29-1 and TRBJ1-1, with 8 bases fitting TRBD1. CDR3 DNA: TGCAGCGGCCGGACAGGGACGGACACTGAAGCTTTCTTT. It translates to CSGRTGTDTEAFF.